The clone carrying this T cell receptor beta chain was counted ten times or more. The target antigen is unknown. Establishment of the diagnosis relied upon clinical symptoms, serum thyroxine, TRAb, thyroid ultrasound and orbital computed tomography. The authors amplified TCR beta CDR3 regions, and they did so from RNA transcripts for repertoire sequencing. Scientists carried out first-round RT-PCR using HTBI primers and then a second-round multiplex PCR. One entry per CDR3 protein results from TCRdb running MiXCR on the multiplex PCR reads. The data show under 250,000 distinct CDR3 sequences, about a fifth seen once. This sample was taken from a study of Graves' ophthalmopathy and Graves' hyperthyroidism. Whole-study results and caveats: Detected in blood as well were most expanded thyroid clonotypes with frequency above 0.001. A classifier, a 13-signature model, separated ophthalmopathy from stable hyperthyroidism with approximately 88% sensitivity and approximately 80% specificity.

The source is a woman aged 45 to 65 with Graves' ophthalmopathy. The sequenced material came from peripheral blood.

The CDR3 sequence: CSVGTSGGEQYF. CDR3 bases: TGCAGCGTCGGGACTAGCGGGGGCGAGCAGTACTTC. The genes are TRBV29-1 and TRBJ2-7; 14 bases are a match to TRBD2. Trimming took 6 bases from V and 6 from J; bases not matched to a gene: 1. This CDR3 is 12 amino acids long. CDR1 is SQVTM and CDR2 is ANQGSEA in the germline V gene.